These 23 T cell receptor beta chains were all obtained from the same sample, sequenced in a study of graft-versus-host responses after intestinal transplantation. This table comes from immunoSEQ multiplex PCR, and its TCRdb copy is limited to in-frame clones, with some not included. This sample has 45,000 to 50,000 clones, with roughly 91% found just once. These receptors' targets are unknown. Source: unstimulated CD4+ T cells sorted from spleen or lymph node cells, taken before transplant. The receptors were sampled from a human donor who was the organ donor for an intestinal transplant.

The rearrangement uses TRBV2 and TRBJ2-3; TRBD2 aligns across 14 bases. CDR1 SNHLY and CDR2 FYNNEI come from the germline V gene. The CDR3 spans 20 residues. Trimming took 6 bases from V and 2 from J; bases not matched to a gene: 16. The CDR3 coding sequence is TGTGCCAGCAGCAAACCGACCACCGGGACTAGCGGGAGTACCACAGATACGCAGTATTTT. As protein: CASSKPTTGTSGSTTDTQYF.

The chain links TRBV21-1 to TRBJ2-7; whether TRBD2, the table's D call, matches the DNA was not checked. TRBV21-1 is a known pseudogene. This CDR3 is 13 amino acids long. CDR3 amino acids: CASSVASGYEQYF. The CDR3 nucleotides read TGTGCCAGCAGTGTCGCCTCGGGGTACGAGCAGTACTTC.

The CDR3 DNA reads TGTGCCAGCAGTTCTAGCGGGACCAACACCGGGGAGCTGTTTTTT. It specifies CASSSSGTNTGELFF. The chain combines TRBV5-5 with TRBJ2-2; the match to TRBD2 covers 9 bases. This CDR3 is 15 amino acids long. The V gene's germline CDR1 is SGHKS and CDR2 YYEKEE (reference sequence). The V gene end was trimmed by 5 bases and the J gene end by 2 bases; junction bases not matched to a gene: 4.

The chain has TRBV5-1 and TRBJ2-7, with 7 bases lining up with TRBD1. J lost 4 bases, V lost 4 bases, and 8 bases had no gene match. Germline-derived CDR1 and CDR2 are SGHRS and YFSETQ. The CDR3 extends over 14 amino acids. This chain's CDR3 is CASSQKTGTYEQYF. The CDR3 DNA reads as TGCGCCAGCAGCCAGAAGACAGGGACGTACGAGCAGTACTTC.

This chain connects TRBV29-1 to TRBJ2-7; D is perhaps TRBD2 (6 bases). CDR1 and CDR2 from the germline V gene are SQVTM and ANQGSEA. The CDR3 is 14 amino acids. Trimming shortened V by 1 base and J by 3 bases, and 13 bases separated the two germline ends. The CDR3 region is CSVEVGGDSYEQYF. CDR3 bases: TGCAGCGTTGAAGTGGGGGGAGACAGCTACGAGCAGTACTTC.

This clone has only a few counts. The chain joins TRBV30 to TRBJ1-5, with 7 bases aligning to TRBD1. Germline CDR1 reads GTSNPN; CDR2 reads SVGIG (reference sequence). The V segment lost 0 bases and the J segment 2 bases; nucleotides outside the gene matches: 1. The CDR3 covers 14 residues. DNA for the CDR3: TGTGCCTGGAGTGTGCAGGGGGGCAATCAGCCCCAGCATTTT. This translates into CAWSVQGGNQPQHF.

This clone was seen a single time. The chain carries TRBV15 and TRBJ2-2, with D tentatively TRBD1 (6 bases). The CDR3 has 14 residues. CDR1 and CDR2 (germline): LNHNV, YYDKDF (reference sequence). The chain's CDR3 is CVRLGQGGTGELFF. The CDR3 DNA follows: TGTGTCCGTCTGGGTCAAGGGGGCACCGGGGAGCTGTTTTTT. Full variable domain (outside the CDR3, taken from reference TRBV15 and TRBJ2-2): DAMVIQNPRYQVTQFGKPVTLSCSQTLNHNVMYWYQQKSSQAPKLLFHYYDKDFNNEADTPDNFQSRRPNTSFCFLDIRSPGLGDTAMYLCVRLGQGGTGELFFGEGSRLTVL.

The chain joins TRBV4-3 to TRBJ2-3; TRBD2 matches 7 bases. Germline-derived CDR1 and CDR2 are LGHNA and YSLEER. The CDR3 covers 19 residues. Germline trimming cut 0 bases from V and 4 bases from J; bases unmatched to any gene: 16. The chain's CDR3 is CASSQDPLGWAGVSDTQYF. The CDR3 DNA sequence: TGCGCCAGCAGCCAAGACCCCCTCGGTTGGGCGGGAGTCTCAGATACGCAGTATTTT.

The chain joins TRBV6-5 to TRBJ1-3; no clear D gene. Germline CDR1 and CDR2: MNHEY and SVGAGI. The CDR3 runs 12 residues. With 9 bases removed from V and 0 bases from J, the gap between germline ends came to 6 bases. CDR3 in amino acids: CASASSGNTIYF. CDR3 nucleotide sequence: TGTGCCAGTGCGAGCTCTGGAAACACCATATATTTT.

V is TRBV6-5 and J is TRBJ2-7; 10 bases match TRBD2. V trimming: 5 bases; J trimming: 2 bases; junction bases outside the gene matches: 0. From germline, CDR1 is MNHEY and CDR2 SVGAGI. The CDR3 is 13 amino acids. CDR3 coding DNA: TGTGCCAGCAGTAGCGGGAGGGCCTACGAGCAGTACTTC. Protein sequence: CASSSGRAYEQYF.

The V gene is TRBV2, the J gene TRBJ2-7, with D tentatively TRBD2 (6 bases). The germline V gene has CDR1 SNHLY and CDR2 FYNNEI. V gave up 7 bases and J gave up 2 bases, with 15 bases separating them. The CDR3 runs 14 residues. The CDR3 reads CASKVSGGTYEQYF. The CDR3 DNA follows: TGTGCCAGCAAAGTTTCGGGCGGGACCTACGAGCAGTACTTC.

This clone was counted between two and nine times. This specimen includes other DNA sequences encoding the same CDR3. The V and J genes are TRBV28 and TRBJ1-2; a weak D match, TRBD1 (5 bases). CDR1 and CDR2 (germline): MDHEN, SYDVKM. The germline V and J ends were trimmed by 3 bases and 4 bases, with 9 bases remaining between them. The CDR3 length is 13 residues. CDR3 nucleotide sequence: TGTGCCAGCAGTTTGGCGGGGGGCTATGGCTACACCTTC. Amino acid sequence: CASSLAGGYGYTF.

This CDR3 is CASSLKIQETQYF. In nucleotides, the CDR3 is TGTGCCAGCAGCCTCAAGATCCAAGAGACCCAGTACTTC. The gene calls are TRBV7-3 and TRBJ2-5; D call uncertain. The CDR3 covers 13 residues. The V gene lost 5 bases and the J gene lost 1 base, with 8 bases spanning the gap. Germline values: CDR1 SGHTA, CDR2 FQGTGA.

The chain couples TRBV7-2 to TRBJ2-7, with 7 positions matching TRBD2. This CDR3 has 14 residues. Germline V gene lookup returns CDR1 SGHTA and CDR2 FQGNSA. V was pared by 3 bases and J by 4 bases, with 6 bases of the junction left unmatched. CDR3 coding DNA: TGTGCCAGCAGCTTGCGGGGGAGAGGATACGAGCAGTACTTC. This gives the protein CASSLRGRGYEQYF.

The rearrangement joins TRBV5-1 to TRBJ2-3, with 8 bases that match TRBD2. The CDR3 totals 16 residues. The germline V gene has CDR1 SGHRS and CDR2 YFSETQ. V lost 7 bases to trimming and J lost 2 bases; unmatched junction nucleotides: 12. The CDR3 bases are TGCGCCAGCTCTCGGATAGGGCGGGAGGACACAGATACGCAGTATTTT. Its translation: CASSRIGREDTDTQYF.

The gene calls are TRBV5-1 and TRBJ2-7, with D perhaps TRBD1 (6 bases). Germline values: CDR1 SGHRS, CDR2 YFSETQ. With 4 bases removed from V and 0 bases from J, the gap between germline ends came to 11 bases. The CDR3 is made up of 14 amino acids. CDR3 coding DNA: TGCGCCAGCAGCGCCCAGGGGAGCTCCTACGAGCAGTACTTC. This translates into CASSAQGSSYEQYF.

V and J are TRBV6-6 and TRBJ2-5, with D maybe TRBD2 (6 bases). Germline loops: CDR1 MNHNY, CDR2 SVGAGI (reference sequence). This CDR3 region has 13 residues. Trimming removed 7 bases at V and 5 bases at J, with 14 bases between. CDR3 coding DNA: TGTGCCAGCACCTCGGGACTGCCGGAGACCCAGTACTTC. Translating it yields CASTSGLPETQYF.

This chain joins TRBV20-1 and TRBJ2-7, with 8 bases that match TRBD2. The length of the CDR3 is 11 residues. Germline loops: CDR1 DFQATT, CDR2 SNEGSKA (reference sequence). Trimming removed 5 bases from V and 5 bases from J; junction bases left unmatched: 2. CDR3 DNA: TGCAGTGCTTCGGGGGGGGACGAGCAGTACTTC. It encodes CSASGGDEQYF.

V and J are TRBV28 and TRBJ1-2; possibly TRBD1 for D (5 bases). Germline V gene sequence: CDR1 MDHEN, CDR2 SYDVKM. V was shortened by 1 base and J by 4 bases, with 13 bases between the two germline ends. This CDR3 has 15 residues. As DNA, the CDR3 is TGTGCCAGCAGTTTATTGGCAGGGACTGTCTATGGCTACACCTTC. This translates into CASSLLAGTVYGYTF.

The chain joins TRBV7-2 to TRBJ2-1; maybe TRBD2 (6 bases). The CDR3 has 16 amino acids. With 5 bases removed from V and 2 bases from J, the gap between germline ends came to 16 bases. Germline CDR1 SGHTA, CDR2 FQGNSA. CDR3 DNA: TGTGCCAGCAGCCCGGCGGGACCTCGAACCTACAATGAGCAGTTCTTC. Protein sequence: CASSPAGPRTYNEQFF.

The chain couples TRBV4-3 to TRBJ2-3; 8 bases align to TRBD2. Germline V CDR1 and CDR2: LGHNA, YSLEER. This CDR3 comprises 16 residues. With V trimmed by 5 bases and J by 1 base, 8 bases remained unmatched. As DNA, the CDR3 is TGCGCCAGCAGCTCACAACTAGCGGCTGGCACAGATACGCAGTATTTT. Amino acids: CASSSQLAAGTDTQYF.

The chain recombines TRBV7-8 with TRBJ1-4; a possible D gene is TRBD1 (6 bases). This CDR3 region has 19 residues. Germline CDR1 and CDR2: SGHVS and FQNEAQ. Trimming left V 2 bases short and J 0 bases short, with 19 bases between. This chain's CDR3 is CASSLSRGYSSATNEKLFF. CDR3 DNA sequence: TGTGCCAGCAGCTTATCGAGGGGGTACTCCTCTGCAACTAATGAAAAACTGTTTTTT.

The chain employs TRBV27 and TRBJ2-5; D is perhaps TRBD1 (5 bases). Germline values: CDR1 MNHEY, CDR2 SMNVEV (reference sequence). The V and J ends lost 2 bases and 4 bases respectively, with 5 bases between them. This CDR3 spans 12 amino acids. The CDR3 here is CASSLQGETQYF. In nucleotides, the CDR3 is TGTGCCAGCAGTTTACAGGGAGAGACCCAGTACTTC.